This entry lists 16 T cell receptor beta chains sequenced from one sample in a study of T cells in Graves' hyperthyroidism and ophthalmopathy. From RNA transcripts, TCR beta CDR3 regions were amplified. TCR CDR3 underwent first-round RT-PCR with the HTBI primer set. In TCRdb, the multiplex PCR reads were re-called with MiXCR into one record per CDR3 protein. This sample has around 250,000 distinct CDR3 sequences, with around 25% found just once. Sample: blood. These receptors all stem from a woman aged 35 to 49 with Graves' ophthalmopathy.

This clonotype showed up many times. The rearrangement joins TRBV6-1 to TRBJ1-2, with 7 positions matching TRBD1. Germline V lookup: CDR1 MNHNS, CDR2 SASEGT. This CDR3 comprises 15 residues. V was clipped by 3 bases and J by 4 bases; unmatched bases: 8. The chain's CDR3 is CASSEATTGSYGYTF. In DNA form, the CDR3 reads TGTGCCAGCAGTGAGGCGACGACAGGGAGCTATGGCTACACCTTC.

This clonotype was observed many times. The chain links TRBV5-1 to TRBJ2-7; 8 bases fit TRBD1. V shed 0 bases and J 2 bases; nucleotides not matched to a gene: 10. Germline lookup yields CDR1 SGHRS and CDR2 YFSETQ. CDR3 length: 17 amino acids. CDR3 residues: CASSLAWGQASAYEQYF. The CDR3 nucleotides are TGCGCCAGCAGCTTGGCCTGGGGACAGGCGTCCGCCTACGAGCAGTACTTC. Based on the CDR3 plus reference TRBV5-1 and TRBJ2-7, the full variable domain is KAGVTQTPRYLIKTRGQQVTLSCSPISGHRSVSWYQQTPGQGLQFLFEYFSETQRNKGNFPGRFSGRQFSNSRSEMNVSTLELGDSALYLCASSLAWGQASAYEQYFGPGTRLTVT.

This clonotype showed up just once. This rearrangement joins TRBV6-1 to TRBJ2-3, with unresolved D. This CDR3 region has 13 residues. Germline V lookup: CDR1 MNHNS, CDR2 SASEGT. Trimming cost V 5 bases and J 7 bases, with 13 bases left between them. CDR3 loop: CASSPDVGNTQYF. CDR3 DNA sequence: TGTGCCAGCAGTCCGGACGTGGGGAATACGCAGTATTTT.

There are many counts of this clonotype. The rearrangement joins TRBV11-2 to TRBJ1-1; possible D gene TRBD1, 5 bases. CDR1 and CDR2 (germline): SGHAT, FQNNGV. Trimming took 5 bases from V and 7 from J, leaving 23 bases between them. This CDR3 comprises 16 residues. The CDR3 nucleotides are TGTGCCAGCAGCCCCACCCACGCATATATTACAGGTGAAGCTTTCTTT. Protein: CASSPTHAYITGEAFF.

The chain uses TRBV19 and TRBJ1-5; D may be TRBD1 (5 bases). CDR1 is LNHDA and CDR2 is SQIVND in the germline V gene (reference sequence). V lost 7 bases, J lost 2 bases, and 12 bases lay in between. The CDR3 runs 14 residues. This CDR3 is CASKSQTGNQPQHF. The CDR3 nucleotides read TGTGCCAGTAAGTCCCAGACAGGCAATCAGCCCCAGCATTTT.

Concerning this clonotype: This may be a read error: a much more frequent sequence differs by one nucleotide. CDR3 coding DNA: TGTGCCAGCAGTTTATTCCGATACGAGCAGTACTTC. Protein: CASSLFRYEQYF. The chain couples TRBV28 to TRBJ2-7; D unclear. Trimming stripped 1 base from V and 4 bases from J, with 5 bases between. Germline loops: CDR1 MDHEN, CDR2 SYDVKM. The CDR3 sequence is 12 residues long. Full variable domain (remainder filled in from reference TRBV28 and TRBJ2-7): DVKVTQSSRYLVKRTGEKVFLECVQDMDHENMFWYRQDPGLGLRLIYFSYDVKMKEKGDIPEGYSVSREKKERFSLILESASTNQTSMYLCASSLFRYEQYFGPGTRLTVT.

This clonotype was seen at least ten times. The V call is TRBV28, the J call TRBJ1-5, with 8 nucleotides matching TRBD1. Germline trimming cut 10 bases from V and 0 bases from J; bases unmatched to any gene: 11. CDR3 length: 16 residues. Germline values: CDR1 MDHEN, CDR2 SYDVKM. CDR3 protein: CATCDRGYYSNQPQHF. CDR3 bases: TGTGCCACCTGCGACAGGGGATATTATAGCAATCAGCCCCAGCATTTT.

This clonotype has at least ten counts. CDR3 sequence (DNA): TGTGCCAGAAGGTCCCAGGGGAACACTGAAGCTTTCTTT. This gives the protein CARRSQGNTEAFF. The V gene is TRBV6-1, the J gene TRBJ1-1, with D possibly being TRBD1 (5 bases). With 9 bases removed from V and 1 base from J, the gap between germline ends came to 12 bases. The CDR3 is made up of 13 amino acids. CDR1 and CDR2 from the germline V gene are MNHNS and SASEGT.

This clonotype came up many times. The rearrangement links TRBV7-9 to TRBJ2-7; 7 positions match TRBD1. V lost 2 bases and J lost 2; bases outside the gene matches: 6. The CDR3 sequence is 15 residues long. Germline CDR1 SEHNR, CDR2 FQNEAQ (reference sequence). This chain's CDR3 is CASSLPGDSAYEQYF. For the CDR3, the DNA is TGTGCCAGCAGCTTACCAGGGGACAGCGCCTACGAGCAGTACTTC.

This clonotype was picked up many times. DNA for the CDR3: TGCGCCAGCAGCCTGACAGAGGGAAACACCATATATTTT. Translation gives CASSLTEGNTIYF. The chain couples TRBV5-1 to TRBJ1-3; weak D call: TRBD1 (5 bases). The CDR3 has 13 amino acids. The germline V gene has CDR1 SGHRS and CDR2 YFSETQ. Trimming cost V 4 bases and J 4 bases, with 9 bases left between them.

This clonotype was picked up many times. The chain combines TRBV20-1 with TRBJ1-1; 10 positions match TRBD1. Trimming at V came to 5 bases and at J to 6 bases, leaving 12 bases not matched to a gene. The CDR3 has 15 amino acids. Per germline, CDR1 DFQATT and CDR2 SNEGSKA (reference sequence). The CDR3 spells CSARPYADRGPEAFF. In nucleotides, the CDR3 is TGCAGTGCTCGACCCTACGCCGACAGGGGGCCTGAAGCTTTCTTT.

The chain couples TRBV12-3 or TRBV12-4 to TRBJ2-5; 7 nucleotides line up with TRBD2. With V trimmed by 6 bases and J by 7 bases, 8 bases remained unmatched. The CDR3 spans 13 residues. CDR3: CASRVGGPGTQYF. The CDR3 DNA reads TGTGCCAGCAGGGTGGGAGGGCCCGGGACCCAGTACTTC.

This clonotype was counted many times. In DNA, the CDR3 is TGTGCCAGTAGGGGTGTAGGGGGGAACACCGGGGAGCTGTTTTTT. Its translation: CASRGVGGNTGELFF. The rearrangement joins TRBV19 to TRBJ2-2, with D possibly matching TRBD1 (6 bases). V lost 6 bases and J lost 1, with 12 bases in between. This CDR3 region has 15 residues. From germline, CDR1 is LNHDA and CDR2 SQIVND (reference sequence). Together with reference TRBV19 and TRBJ2-2, the CDR3 gives the full variable domain: DGGITQSPKYLFRKEGQNVTLSCEQNLNHDAMYWYRQDPGQGLRLIYYSQIVNDFQKGDIAEGYSVSREKKESFPLTVTSAQKNPTAFYLCASRGVGGNTGELFFGEGSRLTVL.

This clonotype occurred many times. CDR3 sequence reads: CASTPSTSGRDEQYF. The CDR3 nucleotides are TGTGCCAGCACCCCCTCGACTAGCGGGAGGGACGAGCAGTACTTC. The chain combines TRBV28 with TRBJ2-7, with TRBD2 matching over 14 bases. From germline, CDR1 is MDHEN and CDR2 SYDVKM. V was pared by 7 bases and J by 5 bases, with 7 bases of the junction left unmatched. The CDR3 runs 15 residues.

This clonotype was recorded many times. The CDR3 sequence is CASSPRTSGSGNGELFF. In DNA, the CDR3 is TGTGCCAGTAGTCCCCGGACTAGCGGGAGTGGCAATGGGGAGCTGTTTTTT. The chain combines TRBV19 with TRBJ2-2, with 13 nucleotides matching TRBD2. Germline V gives CDR1 LNHDA, CDR2 SQIVND (reference sequence). The CDR3 consists of 17 residues. J gave up 8 bases and V 5 bases, and 11 bases lay outside the gene matches.

On this clonotype itself: The junction does not match germline at one end; this may be a read error. The chain couples TRBV6-5 to TRBJ2-5, with 10 bases fitting TRBD2. The CDR3 sequence is 15 residues long. The germline V gene encodes CDR1 MNHEY and CDR2 SVGAGI. The CDR3 reads CASSESSGRVETQYF. The CDR3 DNA reads TGTGCTAGCAGTGAGTCGAGCGGGAGGGTGGAGACCCAGTACTTC.